This TCR beta chain was identified during a study of T-cell memory formation after mild COVID-19 (dated by TCRdb to the early 2020s). The study in broad terms: TCR sequence clusters from the two donors were largely donor specific. T-cell clones expanding and contracting after mild COVID-19 in two donors were tracked by longitudinal TCRalpha and TCRbeta repertoire sequencing. Two young, previously healthy adult volunteers, one female and one male, were included in the cohort.

This clonotype turned up a few times. It has no known antigen specificity. Qualities for individual bases were not recorded, and no much larger clone is one base off. Here is what the overall study found, with its caveats: The study included only a couple of mild cases, and larger cohorts that include severe cases with pre-infection samples were judged to be necessary. The second-wave clones that peaked on day 37 were not confirmed to be SARS-CoV-2 specific. Balanced CD4/CD8 phenotypes were observed for clones contracting from day 15 to 85, whereas a bias towards CD4+ was observed for a second wave of clones expanding from day 15 to 37. Contracting CD4+ clones turned up mainly in the CM and EM memory subsets, whereas EMRA was where CD8+ clones were enriched. Some responding clones were detected in pre-infection memory, which suggested that pre-existing cross-reactive memory T cells had joined the SARS-CoV-2 response.

Instrument on record: Illumina NovaSeq 6000. Using 5'RACE with constant-segment primers, TCRalpha and TCRbeta cDNA libraries were constructed, with sample barcodes and unique molecular identifiers added in the process. RNA was extracted from every sample with Trizol reagent. Libraries were amplified in two PCR steps, with a second sample barcode and Illumina TruSeq adapters added in the second step. The libraries were sequenced on an Illumina NovaSeq using 2 x 150 bp paired-end reads. The published analysis was carried out like this. With migec v1.2.7, reads were demultiplexed and then collapsed into UMI-guided consensus sequences. With mixcr v2.1.11, UMI consensuses were aligned to TRA and TRB V and J templates and assembled into clonotypes. A clonotype was counted as expanded or contracted only if both edgeR and NoisET called the change significant, with noise models trained on biological replicates. For edgeR calls, the thresholds were a false discovery rate-adjusted p below 0.01 and a log2 fold-change of 1. As an exploratory analysis of dynamics, max-normalized trajectories of the 1000 most abundant clonotypes were examined with PCA combined with hierarchical clustering. Each responding clone was given a CD4 or CD8 phenotype based on the CD4+ and CD8+ repertoires, which had been sequenced separately. Using fastp at Q25 and MiXCR, TCRdb reprocessed the public reads and kept productive beta chains. Every entry covers one CDR3 protein and lists the most common genes and DNA from its rows. In this record, the V and J calls reflect TCRdb's handling and not the investigators' own analysis. In this sample the table shows 250,000 to 300,000 distinct CDR3 sequences, about a sixth of which occur a single time. 22% of the sample is in the top ten clones.

Ficoll-Paque density gradient centrifugation was the method used to isolate PBMCs. For CDR1 and CDR2, the germline V gene lists SGHRS and YFSETQ. Germline trimming: 6 bases from V, 1 base from J; junction bases outside gene matches: 13. There are 17 amino acids in the CDR3, from cysteine to phenylalanine inclusive. Only the CDR3 portion is preserved as DNA: 51 bases, with reading frame beginning at the first base. This TCR came from a man aged 18 to 29 who had mild COVID-19 (a few samples of this study predate the infection). The sample titles of this study are shuffled in the database, so cell type and time point are left out; the donor was told from shared clones. Recombination joined TRBV5-1 with TRBJ2-3; 8 bases in the junction line up with TRBD2. Material: PBMCs or a T cell subset sorted from them (not recorded which). CDR3 sequence: CASTSDPQRGRTDTQYF. The nucleotide sequence is given as TGCGCCAGCACCTCGGACCCTCAGCGGGGGCGCACAGATACGCAGTATTTT. The entire variable domain, with the stretches around the CDR3 drawn from the reference TRBV5-1 and TRBJ2-3 proteins, is KAGVTQTPRYLIKTRGQQVTLSCSPISGHRSVSWYQQTPGQGLQFLFEYFSETQRNKGNFPGRFSGRQFSNSRSEMNVSTLELGDSALYLCASTSDPQRGRTDTQYFGPGTRLTVL.